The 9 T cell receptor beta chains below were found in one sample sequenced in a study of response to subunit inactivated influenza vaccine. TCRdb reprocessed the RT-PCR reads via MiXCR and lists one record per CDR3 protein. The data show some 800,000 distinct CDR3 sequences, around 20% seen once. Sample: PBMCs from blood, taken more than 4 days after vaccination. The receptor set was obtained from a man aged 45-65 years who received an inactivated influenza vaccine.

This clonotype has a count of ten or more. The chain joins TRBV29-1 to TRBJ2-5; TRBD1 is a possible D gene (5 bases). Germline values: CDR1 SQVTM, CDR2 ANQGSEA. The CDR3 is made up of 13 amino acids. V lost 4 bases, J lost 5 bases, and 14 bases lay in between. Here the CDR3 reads CSVGPGSPETQYF. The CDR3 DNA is TGCAGCGTTGGGCCAGGGTCCCCGGAGACCCAGTACTTC.

Here the CDR3 reads CASSLDGSGTYNEQFF. The CDR3, as DNA: TGCGCCAGCAGCTTGGACGGCAGCGGAACCTACAATGAGCAGTTCTTC. This rearrangement joins TRBV5-1 to TRBJ2-1, with D perhaps matching TRBD2 (5 bases). Germline CDR1 and CDR2: SGHRS and YFSETQ. The CDR3 runs to 16 residues. Deletions cut 0 bases from V and 2 bases from J, with 12 bases between.

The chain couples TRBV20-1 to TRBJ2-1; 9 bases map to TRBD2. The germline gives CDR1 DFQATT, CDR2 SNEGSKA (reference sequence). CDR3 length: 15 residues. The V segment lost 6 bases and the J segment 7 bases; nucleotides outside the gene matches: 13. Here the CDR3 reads CSAEAAGGPLNEQFF. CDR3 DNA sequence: TGCAGTGCCGAGGCGGCGGGAGGGCCCTTGAATGAGCAGTTCTTC.

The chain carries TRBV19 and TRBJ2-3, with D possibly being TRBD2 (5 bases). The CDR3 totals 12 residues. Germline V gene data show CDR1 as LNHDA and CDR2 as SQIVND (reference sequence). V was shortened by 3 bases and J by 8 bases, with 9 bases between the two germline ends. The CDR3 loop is CASSISRGTQYF. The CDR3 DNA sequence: TGTGCCAGTAGTATTTCTCGGGGTACGCAGTATTTT.

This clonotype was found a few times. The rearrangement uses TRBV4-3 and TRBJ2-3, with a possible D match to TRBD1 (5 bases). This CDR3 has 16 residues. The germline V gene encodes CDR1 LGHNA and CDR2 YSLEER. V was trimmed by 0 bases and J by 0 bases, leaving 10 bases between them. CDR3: CASSQDWSGSTDTQYF. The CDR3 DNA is TGCGCCAGCAGCCAAGACTGGTCAGGGAGCACAGATACGCAGTATTTT.

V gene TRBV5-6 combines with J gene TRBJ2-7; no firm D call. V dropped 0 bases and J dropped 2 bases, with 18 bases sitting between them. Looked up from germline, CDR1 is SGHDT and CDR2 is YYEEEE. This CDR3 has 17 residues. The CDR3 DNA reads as TGTGCCAGCAGCTTGGTCCTCGAGGTATTGGAACCCTACGAGCAGTACTTC. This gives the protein CASSLVLEVLEPYEQYF.

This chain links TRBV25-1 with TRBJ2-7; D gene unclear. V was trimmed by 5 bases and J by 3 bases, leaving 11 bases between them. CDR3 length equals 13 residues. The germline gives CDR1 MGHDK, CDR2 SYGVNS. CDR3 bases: TGTGCCAGCAGTAGCTTTCTACTCTACGAGCAGTACTTC. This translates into CASSSFLLYEQYF.

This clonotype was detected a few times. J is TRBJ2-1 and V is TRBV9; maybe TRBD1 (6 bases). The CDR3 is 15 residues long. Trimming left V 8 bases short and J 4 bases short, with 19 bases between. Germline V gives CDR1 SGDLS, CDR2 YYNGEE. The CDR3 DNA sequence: TGTGCCAGTTCGCTTGCAGGGGCAGATTACAATGAGCAGTTCTTC. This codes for CASSLAGADYNEQFF. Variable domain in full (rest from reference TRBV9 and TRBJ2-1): DSGVTQTPKHLITATGQRVTLRCSPRSGDLSVYWYQQSLDQGLQFLIQYYNGEERAKGNILERFSAQQFPDLHSELNLSSLELGDSALYFCASSLAGADYNEQFFGPGTRLTVL.

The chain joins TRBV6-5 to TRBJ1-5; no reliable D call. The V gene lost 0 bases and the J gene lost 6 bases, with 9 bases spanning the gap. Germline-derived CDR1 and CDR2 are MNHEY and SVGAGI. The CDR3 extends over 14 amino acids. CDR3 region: CASSYSPEGQPQHF. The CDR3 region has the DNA TGTGCCAGCAGTTACTCCCCCGAGGGTCAGCCCCAGCATTTT.